Presented here are 28 T cell receptor beta chains from one specimen sequenced in a study of blood T cell repertoires in COVID-19. The table came from immunoSEQ multiplex PCR; TCRdb's copy has only in-frame clones and leaves some out. This table has under 200,000 clones, around 83% appearing once. Sample: peripheral blood. These receptors all stem from a human donor in a cohort sampled during active COVID-19.

This CDR3 is CASRGGNQPQHF. In DNA form, the CDR3 reads TGTGCCAGTAGGGGGGGTAATCAGCCCCAGCATTTT. The chain recombines TRBV19 with TRBJ1-5, with D maybe TRBD1 (5 bases). The V end lost 6 bases, the J end lost 4 bases, and 7 bases lay between the germline ends. The CDR3 covers 12 residues. Germline V CDR1 and CDR2: LNHDA, SQIVND (reference sequence).

The gene calls are TRBV5-1 and TRBJ2-7, with a possible D match to TRBD1 (5 bases). The V end lost 3 bases, the J end lost 6 bases, and 7 bases lay between the germline ends. The CDR3 is made up of 11 amino acids. Germline assignment: CDR1 SGHRS and CDR2 YFSETQ. The CDR3 coding sequence is TGCGCCAGCAGCTCAGACAGCGAGCAGTACTTC. Translation: CASSSDSEQYF.

The rearrangement uses TRBV7-9 and TRBJ2-3, with 9 bases that match TRBD2. CDR3 size: 16 residues. The ends lost 1 base at V and 3 bases at J; junction bases unmatched: 5. From germline, CDR1 is SEHNR and CDR2 FQNEAQ (reference sequence). The CDR3 sequence: CASSLGASGATDTQYF. As DNA, the CDR3 is TGTGCCAGCAGCTTAGGGGCTAGCGGGGCGACAGATACGCAGTATTTT.

The V gene is TRBV15, the J gene TRBJ2-7; D is possibly TRBD2 (6 bases). The V end was cut by 0 bases, the J end by 6 bases, with 18 bases between. CDR1 and CDR2 from the germline V gene are LNHNV and YYDKDF (reference sequence). This CDR3 is built from 16 residues. CDR3 nucleotides: TGTGCCACCAGCAGAGATCGAGGAGCGGGTGGGCTCGAGCAGTACTTC. Translated, it gives CATSRDRGAGGLEQYF.

This clone has more than one count but fewer than ten. The chain uses TRBV3-1 (or the pseudogene TRBV3-2) and TRBJ1-1; maybe TRBD1 (6 bases). Germline loops: CDR1 LGHDT, CDR2 YNNKEL (reference sequence). Between the trimmed V and J ends, which lost 1 base and 5 bases, there was a span of 11 bases. This CDR3 region has 14 residues. Written as DNA, the CDR3 is TGTGCCAGCAGCCAAGGTACCGGGACAACTGAAGCTTTCTTT. It specifies CASSQGTGTTEAFF.

The chain recombines TRBV7-6 with TRBJ1-6, with 9 bases that match TRBD1. V shed 5 bases and J 5 bases; nucleotides not matched to a gene: 7. The CDR3 covers 16 residues. In germline, CDR1 is SGHVS, CDR2 FNYEAQ. CDR3 in amino acids: CASSPRQGGNNSPLHF. CDR3 nucleotides: TGTGCCAGCAGCCCCAGACAGGGGGGAAATAATTCACCCCTCCACTTT.

Only one count was recorded for this clone. The chain has TRBV29-1 and TRBJ2-3, with a tentative D call TRBD2 (5 bases). Germline CDR1 SQVTM, CDR2 ANQGSEA. With 7 bases removed from V and 2 bases from J, the gap between germline ends came to 13 bases. This CDR3 spans 13 amino acids. The CDR3 DNA sequence: TGCAGCGCCCGAGGGCGTTACACAGATACGCAGTATTTT. Translated: CSARGRYTDTQYF.

The rearrangement uses TRBV5-1 and TRBJ2-7; no clear D. The CDR3 totals 12 residues. V lost 4 bases and J lost 0, with 5 bases in between. Germline assignment: CDR1 SGHRS and CDR2 YFSETQ. The CDR3 protein is CASSESSYEQYF. The CDR3 DNA reads as TGCGCCAGCAGCGAGAGCTCCTACGAGCAGTACTTC.

This chain connects TRBV4-3 to TRBJ1-5; D gene uncertain. The CDR3 is made up of 13 amino acids. CDR1 is LGHNA and CDR2 is YSLEER in the germline V gene. Trimming stripped 3 bases from V and 8 bases from J, with 11 bases between. CDR3 DNA: TGCGCCAGCAGCCAGGGCAGAGTAGAGCCCCAGCATTTT. Its protein is CASSQGRVEPQHF.

V usage is TRBV5-1 and J usage is TRBJ1-4; weak D call: TRBD1 (6 bases). With 1 base removed from V and 5 bases from J, the gap between germline ends came to 12 bases. This CDR3 has 15 amino acids. Germline V gene sequence: CDR1 SGHRS, CDR2 YFSETQ. The CDR3 coding sequence is TGCGCCAGCAGCTTGATCCAGGGGTTGAATGAAAAACTGTTTTTT. Amino acids: CASSLIQGLNEKLFF.

This clone was recorded only once. The chain has TRBV19 and TRBJ1-1; D gene unclear. V lost 10 bases and J lost 4, with 16 bases in between. This CDR3 comprises 13 residues. Germline CDR1 LNHDA, CDR2 SQIVND (reference sequence). The CDR3 loop reads CATTPEFFTEAFF. The CDR3 DNA reads as TGTGCCACTACCCCTGAGTTTTTCACTGAAGCTTTCTTT.

The CDR3 loop reads CASSYRLAGADTQYF. In DNA form, the CDR3 reads TGTGCCAGCAGTTACCGACTAGCGGGGGCAGATACGCAGTATTTT. The chain has TRBV6-2 or TRBV6-3 and TRBJ2-3, with 12 bases fitting TRBD2. Germline assignment: CDR1 MNHEY and CDR2 SVGEGT. The CDR3 contains 15 residues. V lost 2 bases and J lost 4; bases outside the gene matches: 1.

This rearrangement joins TRBV3-1 (or the pseudogene TRBV3-2) to TRBJ1-1; 7 bases agree with TRBD1. This CDR3 spans 14 amino acids. Germline V CDR1 and CDR2: LGHDT, YNNKEL (reference sequence). V gave up 5 bases and J gave up 4 bases; unmatched junction bases: 7. CDR3 DNA sequence: TGTGCCAGCAGCAACGGACAGGCAGTCACTGAAGCTTTCTTT. Its protein product is CASSNGQAVTEAFF.

The V call is TRBV5-1, the J call TRBJ2-3; maybe TRBD2 (6 bases). Germline CDR1 is SGHRS and CDR2 is YFSETQ. The CDR3 consists of 15 residues. V was shortened by 4 bases and J by 8 bases, with 20 bases between the two germline ends. CDR3 DNA: TGCGCCAGCAGCCCGGTCTCGGGGGTAGCAGTTACGCAGTATTTT. Its protein product is CASSPVSGVAVTQYF. The variable domain in full, completed from reference TRBV5-1 and TRBJ2-3, reads KAGVTQTPRYLIKTRGQQVTLSCSPISGHRSVSWYQQTPGQGLQFLFEYFSETQRNKGNFPGRFSGRQFSNSRSEMNVSTLELGDSALYLCASSPVSGVAVTQYFGPGTRLTVL.

The V call is TRBV7-2, the J call TRBJ2-7; possible D gene TRBD1, 6 bases. Trimming took off 3 bases at V and 1 base at J, with 10 bases between the two ends. The germline V gene has CDR1 SGHTA and CDR2 FQGNSA. The CDR3 is 14 amino acids. This CDR3 reads CASSFGQSSYEQYF. The CDR3 DNA follows: TGTGCCAGCAGCTTTGGACAGTCGTCCTACGAGCAGTACTTC.

The V and J genes are TRBV6-5 and TRBJ2-7, with D maybe TRBD2 (6 bases). The V end lost 11 bases, the J end lost 0 bases, and 14 bases lay between the germline ends. The CDR3 consists of 13 residues. The V gene's germline CDR1 is MNHEY and CDR2 SVGAGI. CDR3 sequence (DNA): TGTGCCGGAAGAGCGGGTCCCTCCTACGAGCAGTACTTC. Protein sequence: CAGRAGPSYEQYF.

This clone has more than one count but fewer than ten. The rearrangement uses TRBV11-2 and TRBJ2-7; TRBD2 might be the D (6 bases). Germline V lookup: CDR1 SGHAT, CDR2 FQNNGV. The V gene lost 3 bases and the J gene lost 2 bases, with 8 bases spanning the gap. The CDR3 is 13 amino acids. The CDR3: CASSFGGTYEQYF. As DNA, the CDR3 is TGTGCCAGCAGCTTCGGCGGGACCTACGAGCAGTACTTC.

The chain couples TRBV10-3 to TRBJ2-7; TRBD1 matches at 10 bases. This CDR3 has 15 amino acids. V lost 6 bases and J lost 5; bases outside the gene matches: 10. Germline V gene lookup returns CDR1 ENHRY and CDR2 SYGVKD. The CDR3 bases are TGTGCCATCAGCGGCGACAGGGGGCGAGTCGACGAGCAGTACTTC. Translated, it gives CAISGDRGRVDEQYF.

The CDR3 is CASSIAPSSYEQYF. For the CDR3, the DNA is TGTGCCAGCAGCATAGCACCTAGCTCCTACGAGCAGTACTTC. The V gene is TRBV6-5, the J gene TRBJ2-7; D is undetermined. V gave up 6 bases and J gave up 0 bases, with 12 bases separating them. The CDR3 is 14 residues long. Germline CDR1 and CDR2: MNHEY and SVGAGI.

J is TRBJ1-1 and V is TRBV10-1; possible D gene TRBD1, 5 bases. CDR1 is WNHNN and CDR2 is SYGVQD in the germline V gene (reference sequence). CDR3 length: 12 residues. With 8 bases removed from V and 5 bases from J, the gap between germline ends came to 12 bases. The CDR3 nucleotides read TGCGCCAGCTCGGAAGGGGTAACTGAAGCTTTCTTT. It translates to CASSEGVTEAFF.

V is TRBV10-3 and J is TRBJ1-2, with 9 bases that match TRBD1. V shed 4 bases and J 6 bases; nucleotides not matched to a gene: 3. Germline V gene sequence: CDR1 ENHRY, CDR2 SYGVKD. The CDR3 runs to 13 residues. The CDR3 is CAISVTGGDGYTF. The DNA for the CDR3 is TGTGCCATCAGTGTGACAGGGGGGGATGGCTACACCTTC.

This chain connects TRBV11-2 to TRBJ2-7, with 7 bases matching TRBD2. The CDR3 loop spans 13 amino acids. The V gene's germline CDR1 is SGHAT and CDR2 FQNNGV. J lost 7 bases, V lost 5 bases, and 8 bases had no gene match. CDR3 sequence reads: CASSQFWGGEQYF. In DNA form, the CDR3 reads TGTGCCAGCAGCCAATTTTGGGGAGGGGAGCAGTACTTC.

This sequence joins TRBV6-2 or TRBV6-3 and TRBJ2-7; the match to TRBD2 covers 13 bases. The V and J ends lost 2 bases and 5 bases, in that order; junction bases with no gene match: 9. CDR3 size: 17 residues. The V gene's germline CDR1 is MNHEY and CDR2 SVGEGT. CDR3 DNA sequence: TGTGCCAGCAGTTACGCCGATACTAGCGGGAGGGCCAACGAGCAGTACTTC. Its translation is CASSYADTSGRANEQYF.

The chain is built from TRBV6-5 and TRBJ1-5, with D uncertain. There are 15 residues in the CDR3. Germline loops: CDR1 MNHEY, CDR2 SVGAGI. V was pared by 0 bases and J by 2 bases, with 8 bases between. In nucleotides, the CDR3 is TGTGCCAGCAGTTACTCACCCGGAGGCAATCAGCCCCAGCATTTT. This sequence encodes CASSYSPGGNQPQHF.

The V call is TRBV7-9, the J call TRBJ2-7; 15 positions match TRBD2. This CDR3 contains 18 residues. CDR1 and CDR2 from the germline V gene are SEHNR and FQNEAQ (reference sequence). Trimming removed 1 base from V and 2 bases from J; junction bases left unmatched: 6. The CDR3 region has the DNA TGTGCCAGCAGCTTAGTCGGGGGACTAGCGGGAGGTACCTACGAGCAGTACTTC. This translates into CASSLVGGLAGGTYEQYF.

This clone was found once. The chain joins TRBV7-9 to TRBJ1-2, with 12 bases aligning to TRBD1. The CDR3 is 16 amino acids. From germline, CDR1 is SEHNR and CDR2 FQNEAQ (reference sequence). The trim removed 4 bases at V and 3 bases at J, leaving 6 bases unmatched. The CDR3 loop reads CASSSGTGGAHYGYTF. In DNA, the CDR3 is TGTGCCAGCAGCTCCGGGACAGGGGGCGCACACTATGGCTACACCTTC. Looking up the rest from reference TRBV7-9 and TRBJ1-2 gives the full variable domain: DTGVSQNPRHKITKRGQNVTFRCDPISEHNRLYWYRQTLGQGPEFLTYFQNEAQLEKSRLLSDRFSAERPKGSFSTLEIQRTEQGDSAMYLCASSSGTGGAHYGYTFGSGTRLTVV.

The V and J genes are TRBV6-2 or TRBV6-3 and TRBJ2-1; possible D gene TRBD2, 6 bases. The CDR3 is 17 residues long. V dropped 0 bases and J dropped 4 bases, with 16 bases sitting between them. Germline CDR1 MNHEY, CDR2 SVGEGT. The DNA for the CDR3 is TGTGCCAGCAGTTACTCCCCAGTGGGAGGTATTTACAATGAGCAGTTCTTC. Its translation: CASSYSPVGGIYNEQFF.

This clone has just a few counts. This chain connects TRBV9 to TRBJ2-7; 7 bases line up with TRBD1. V lost 3 bases, J lost 0 bases, and 3 bases stayed unmatched. Germline values: CDR1 SGDLS, CDR2 YYNGEE. This CDR3 contains 14 residues. Written as DNA, the CDR3 is TGTGCCAGCAGCGCCGACAGGGACTCCTACGAGCAGTACTTC. Protein product: CASSADRDSYEQYF.